The source of this T cell receptor (beta chain) is a study of T cells in tumors after PD-1 blockade. About the research overall: Prior checkpoint blockade, systemic immunosuppressant use, or anti-cancer therapy within 4 weeks excluded patients. Each patient got pembrolizumab 200 mg every 3 weeks or cemiplimab 350 mg every 2 weeks. Some patients also took daily vismodegib 150 mg during anti-PD-1 treatment.

This clone was observed a few times. Method: immunoSEQ multiplex PCR; TCRdb's copy keeps in-frame clones and lacks some. The sample carries around 50,000 clones, 65% to 85% recorded once. The CDR3 sequence is 15 residues long. In germline, CDR1 is LGHNA, CDR2 YNFKEQ. With V trimmed by 2 bases and J by 5 bases, 6 bases remained unmatched. This sequence joins TRBV4-2 and TRBJ2-7; 10 positions agree with TRBD2. The sample here was PBMCs, taken before anti-PD-1 therapy. This sequence originates from a human donor with advanced basal cell or squamous cell carcinoma (not recorded which). Written as DNA, the CDR3 is TGTGCCAGCAGCCAACCAGCGGGAGGGCCTAACGAGCAGTACTTC. Its translation is CASSQPAGGPNEQYF.